This T cell receptor beta chain was documented in a study of regulatory T cells in long-lasting Graves disease. V was clipped by 6 bases and J by 14 bases, with 16 bases between them. Germline V lookup: CDR1 MDHEN, CDR2 SYDVKM. The CDR3 is 11 amino acids. Researchers made TCR beta libraries by using iRepertoire HTBI primers and running Arm-PCR on CDR3 regions. TCRdb re-derived calls from the multiplex PCR reads in MiXCR, one entry per CDR3 protein. The sample contains hundreds of thousands of distinct CDR3 sequences, less than 20% of which appear only once. This clonotype was detected many times. Time point noted: newly diagnosed GD, antithyroid drugs for less than 3 months. After RNA was extracted from PBMCs, the TCR library was made from it.

The starting material was peripheral blood mononuclear cells (PBMCs), obtained at new diagnosis, from a patient treated with antithyroid drugs. This chain connects TRBV28 to TRBJ1-2; a weak D match, TRBD1 (6 bases). This sequence was found in a female donor with Graves disease. The CDR3 reads CASSKWRGSTF. The CDR3 coding sequence is TGTGCCAGCAGCAAATGGAGGGGGTCTACCTTC.